These 22 T cell receptor beta chains were sequenced from one sample in a study of CD8+CD57+ T cells in acquired aplastic anemia. CDR3 and TCR beta VDJ profiling relied on a genomic DNA template. TCRdb called the reads again in MiXCR, with one record for every CDR3 protein. Of 80,000 or so distinct CDR3 sequences in the sample, 70% are singletons; the top ten hold approximately 80%. Patients picked for sequencing had shown CD8+CD57+ cell expansion detected by flow cytometry. Sequences were obtained from sorted CD4+, CD8+, or CD8+CD57+ T cells (not recorded which) from PBMCs. The receptors were sampled from a human donor with aplastic anemia.

There are a few counts of this clonotype. The chain recombines TRBV30 with TRBJ1-1, with a tentative D call TRBD1 (5 bases). CDR1 and CDR2 (germline): GTSNPN, SVGIG (reference sequence). The V end was cut by 5 bases, the J end by 1 base, with 14 bases between. This CDR3 is 14 amino acids long. CDR3 residues: CAWDTGQRNTEAFF. The CDR3 DNA sequence: TGTGCCTGGGATACAGGCCAGAGGAACACTGAAGCTTTCTTT.

V gene TRBV7-2 combines with J gene TRBJ2-5; 12 bases fit TRBD2. The germline V gene has CDR1 SGHTA and CDR2 FQGNSA. The trim removed 5 bases at V and 6 bases at J, leaving 7 bases unmatched. The CDR3 is made up of 15 amino acids. CDR3 amino acids: CASSAALAGGKTQYF. The CDR3 DNA follows: TGTGCCAGCAGCGCCGCACTAGCGGGGGGAAAGACCCAGTACTTC. Full variable domain (missing parts from reference TRBV7-2 and TRBJ2-5): GAGVSQSPSNKVTEKGKDVELRCDPISGHTALYWYRQSLGQGLEFLIYFQGNSAPDKSGLPSDRFSAERTGGSVSTLTIQRTQQEDSAVYLCASSAALAGGKTQYFGPGTRLLVL.

This chain uses TRBV20-1 with TRBJ2-7; D possibly corresponds to TRBD1 (5 bases). The V gene lost 6 bases and the J gene lost 0 bases, with 15 bases spanning the gap. Germline CDR1 and CDR2: DFQATT and SNEGSKA (reference sequence). The CDR3 is made up of 14 amino acids. The CDR3 sequence is CSAPDRESSYEQYF. The CDR3 DNA is TGCAGTGCCCCCGACAGAGAAAGCTCCTACGAGCAGTACTTC.

V usage is TRBV10-2 and J usage is TRBJ1-5; 7 bases line up with TRBD1. The CDR3 contains 15 residues. Germline V gene lookup returns CDR1 WSHSY and CDR2 SAAADI. Trimming at V came to 9 bases and at J to 3 bases, leaving 11 bases not matched to a gene. Here the CDR3 reads CASDLTGWTNQPQHF. CDR3 nucleotide sequence: TGCGCCAGTGATCTGACAGGGTGGACCAATCAGCCCCAGCATTTT.

This clonotype was counted many times. The chain employs TRBV27 and TRBJ1-5, with 8 bases matching TRBD1. The CDR3 runs to 15 residues. Per the germline V gene, CDR1 is MNHEY and CDR2 is SMNVEV (reference sequence). V lost 5 bases to trimming and J lost 2 bases; unmatched junction nucleotides: 5. CDR3 sequence (DNA): TGTGCCAGCAGTCCTTGGACAGGGCGCAATCAGCCCCAGCATTTT. Its translation is CASSPWTGRNQPQHF.

This rearrangement joins TRBV20-1 to TRBJ2-2; 9 bases match TRBD1. Germline V gives CDR1 DFQATT, CDR2 SNEGSKA (reference sequence). The CDR3 runs 14 residues. Losses at the gene ends were 1 base for V and 7 bases for J; bases not matched to a gene: 4. CDR3 DNA: TGCAGTGCTAGAGCGACAGGGGGGCACGGGGAGCTGTTTTTT. This translates into CSARATGGHGELFF.

The chain recombines TRBV9 with TRBJ1-2; the D is unclear. The CDR3 spans 12 residues. Per the germline V gene, CDR1 is SGDLS and CDR2 is YYNGEE. Deletions cut 2 bases from V and 4 bases from J, with 6 bases between. CDR3 residues: CASSVEGYGYTF. The CDR3 DNA sequence: TGTGCCAGCAGCGTCGAGGGCTATGGCTACACCTTC. Full variable domain (remainder filled in from reference TRBV9 and TRBJ1-2): DSGVTQTPKHLITATGQRVTLRCSPRSGDLSVYWYQQSLDQGLQFLIQYYNGEERAKGNILERFSAQQFPDLHSELNLSSLELGDSALYFCASSVEGYGYTFGSGTRLTVV.

The chain recombines TRBV5-1 with TRBJ2-5; 8 positions match TRBD1. CDR3 length: 15 residues. CDR1 is SGHRS and CDR2 is YFSETQ in the germline V gene. Trimming cost V 4 bases and J 3 bases; bases outside gene matches: 8. The CDR3 loop reads CASSDPPTGEETQYF. CDR3 DNA sequence: TGCGCCAGCAGCGACCCCCCGACAGGGGAAGAGACCCAGTACTTC.

The V call is TRBV19, the J call TRBJ2-5; D is unresolved. V lost 1 base to trimming and J lost 2 bases, with 11 bases between them. This CDR3 has 15 residues. Germline V lookup: CDR1 LNHDA, CDR2 SQIVND (reference sequence). The CDR3 coding sequence is TGTGCCAGTAGTATAGCGGTTGGCAGGCAAGAGACCCAGTACTTC. Translating gives CASSIAVGRQETQYF.

This clonotype was found a few times. The chain recombines TRBV6-4 with TRBJ2-3; D tentatively reads TRBD1 or TRBD2 (5 bases each). Germline V gene lookup returns CDR1 MRHNA and CDR2 SNTAGT. Trimming stripped 8 bases from V and 2 bases from J, with 11 bases between. The CDR3 runs to 13 residues. CDR3 sequence (DNA): TGTGCCAGCGGCCGGGGCGTCACAGATACGCAGTATTTT. Encoded protein: CASGRGVTDTQYF.

The chain couples TRBV7-3 to TRBJ2-3; D not certain. The germline V and J ends were trimmed by 5 bases and 0 bases, with 6 bases remaining between them. This CDR3 spans 13 amino acids. Germline V gives CDR1 SGHTA, CDR2 FQGTGA. CDR3 DNA: TGTGCCAGCAGCCCCCTTAGCACAGATACGCAGTATTTT. Its translation: CASSPLSTDTQYF. The entire variable domain, with the rest obtained from reference TRBV7-3 and TRBJ2-3, is as follows: GAGVSQTPSNKVTEKGKYVELRCDPISGHTALYWYRQSLGQGPEFLIYFQGTGAADDSGLPNDRFFAVRPEGSVSTLKIQRTERGDSAVYLCASSPLSTDTQYFGPGTRLTVL.

The rearrangement uses TRBV28 and TRBJ2-7, with D unresolved. V lost 7 bases and J lost 6, with 16 bases in between. Looked up from germline, CDR1 is MDHEN and CDR2 is SYDVKM. The CDR3 is made up of 13 amino acids. The CDR3 reads CASNWVQMGEQYF. In nucleotides, the CDR3 is TGTGCCAGCAATTGGGTCCAGATGGGCGAGCAGTACTTC.

The CDR3 sequence: CASSEGGYEQYF. CDR3 sequence (DNA): TGTGCCAGCAGCGAGGGCGGGTACGAGCAGTACTTC. The chain combines TRBV9 with TRBJ2-7, with D maybe TRBD2 (5 bases). Per the germline V gene, CDR1 is SGDLS and CDR2 is YYNGEE. The CDR3 is 12 amino acids. The ends were cut back, 3 bases at V and 4 bases at J, with 8 bases in the middle.

This clonotype has just a few counts. The chain employs TRBV10-3 and TRBJ1-1; D is unclear. Trimming shortened V by 6 bases and J by 5 bases, and 10 bases separated the two germline ends. This CDR3 is 12 amino acids long. Germline CDR1 is ENHRY and CDR2 is SYGVKD. Here the CDR3 reads CAIREGGTEAFF. CDR3 bases: TGTGCCATCAGGGAGGGAGGGACTGAAGCTTTCTTT.

In the case of this clonotype: This may come from a read error, since a much larger clone is one base off. This is likely a read error, given that the CDR3 carries no conserved phenylalanine or tryptophan at its end. The V and J genes are TRBV5-4 and TRBJ1-1; possible D gene TRBD1, 5 bases. V shed 1 base and J shed 1 base, with 11 bases lying between them. The CDR3 loop spans 15 amino acids. Germline lookup yields CDR1 SGHNT and CDR2 YYREEE (reference sequence). CDR3 protein: CASSLIQGSNTEAFL. CDR3 nucleotides: TGTGCCAGCAGCTTGATCCAGGGTTCGAACACTGAAGCTTTCCTT.

The rearrangement joins TRBV20-1 to TRBJ1-4; tentatively, D is TRBD1 (6 bases). Trimming took 5 bases from V and 4 from J, leaving 8 bases between them. The length of the CDR3 is 12 residues. Germline V gene data show CDR1 as DFQATT and CDR2 as SNEGSKA (reference sequence). The CDR3 protein is CSASQGNEKLFF. Here the CDR3 DNA reads TGCAGTGCTTCACAGGGTAATGAAAAACTGTTTTTT.

This clonotype has ten or more counts. The rearrangement links TRBV10-3 to TRBJ2-7, with D perhaps matching TRBD1 or TRBD2 (5 bases each). The V gene's germline CDR1 is ENHRY and CDR2 SYGVKD. The V end was cut by 8 bases, the J end by 3 bases, with 23 bases between. CDR3 length: 16 amino acids. The CDR3 loop reads CAISTGGFAQDYEQYF. CDR3 bases: TGTGCCATCTCCACTGGGGGTTTCGCCCAGGACTACGAGCAGTACTTC.

The V and J genes are TRBV2 and TRBJ1-5, with D unresolved. This CDR3 spans 13 amino acids. Trimming shortened V by 2 bases and J by 4 bases, and 6 bases separated the two germline ends. From germline, CDR1 is SNHLY and CDR2 FYNNEI. The CDR3 DNA follows: TGTGCCAGCAGTGAAAAGTCTAATCAGCCCCAGCATTTT. Protein product: CASSEKSNQPQHF.

This rearrangement joins TRBV20-1 to TRBJ2-7; D not resolved. The V gene lost 7 bases and the J gene lost 2 bases, with 15 bases spanning the gap. The CDR3 spans 13 residues. Germline V gives CDR1 DFQATT, CDR2 SNEGSKA (reference sequence). CDR3 residues: CSGGPGPTYEQYF. In nucleotides, the CDR3 is TGCAGTGGCGGACCCGGGCCAACCTACGAGCAGTACTTC.

The chain uses TRBV7-6 and TRBJ1-6; D uncertain. The CDR3 runs 17 residues. V lost 1 base, J lost 0 bases, and 10 bases lay in between. CDR1 and CDR2 (germline): SGHVS, FNYEAQ. CDR3 coding DNA: TGTGCCAGCAGCTTAGGCACCCTGAGCTCCTATAATTCACCCCTCCACTTT. Translating gives CASSLGTLSSYNSPLHF.

This clonotype occurred many times. The chain is built from TRBV20-1 and TRBJ2-7, with D possibly being TRBD2 (6 bases). CDR1 and CDR2 (germline): DFQATT, SNEGSKA (reference sequence). Trimming removed 3 bases at V and 0 bases at J, with 12 bases between. The CDR3 loop spans 14 amino acids. The CDR3 bases are TGCAGTGCTAGGAGTAGCGGTAGCTCCTACGAGCAGTACTTC. It yields the protein CSARSSGSSYEQYF.

This chain uses TRBV7-9 with TRBJ2-7; 7 nucleotides match TRBD2. The V segment lost 4 bases and the J segment 4 bases; nucleotides outside the gene matches: 7. Germline lookup yields CDR1 SEHNR and CDR2 FQNEAQ (reference sequence). CDR3 size: 14 residues. The DNA of the CDR3 is TGTGCCAGCAGCTCGCCGGGGACTACATACGAGCAGTACTTC. Amino acid sequence: CASSSPGTTYEQYF.